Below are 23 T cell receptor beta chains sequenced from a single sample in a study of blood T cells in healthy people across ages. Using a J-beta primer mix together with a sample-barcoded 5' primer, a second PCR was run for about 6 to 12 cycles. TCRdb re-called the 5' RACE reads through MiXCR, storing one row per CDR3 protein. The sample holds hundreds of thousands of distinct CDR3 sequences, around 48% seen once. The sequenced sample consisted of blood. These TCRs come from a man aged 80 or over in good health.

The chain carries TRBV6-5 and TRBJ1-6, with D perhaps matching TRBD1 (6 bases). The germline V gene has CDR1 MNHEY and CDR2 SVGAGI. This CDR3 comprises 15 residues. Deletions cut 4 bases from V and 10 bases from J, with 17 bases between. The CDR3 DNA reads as TGTGCCAGCAGTTGGAGCGGCAGGGGAGAATCACCCCTCCACTTT. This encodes CASSWSGRGESPLHF.

The CDR3 loop reads CASSARDLNPASPLHF. CDR3 sequence (DNA): TGTGCCAGCAGTGCCCGGGACCTGAATCCAGCATCACCCCTCCACTTT. The rearrangement links TRBV12-3 or TRBV12-4 to TRBJ1-6, with a weak D call TRBD1 (5 bases). V was cut by 5 bases and J by 10 bases, with 21 bases left in between. CDR3 length equals 16 residues.

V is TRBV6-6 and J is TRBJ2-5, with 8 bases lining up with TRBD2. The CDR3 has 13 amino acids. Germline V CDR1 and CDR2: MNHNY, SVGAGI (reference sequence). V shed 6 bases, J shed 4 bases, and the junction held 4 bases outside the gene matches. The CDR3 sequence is CASRPGGGETQYF. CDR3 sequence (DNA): TGTGCCAGCAGACCCGGGGGGGGAGAGACCCAGTACTTC.

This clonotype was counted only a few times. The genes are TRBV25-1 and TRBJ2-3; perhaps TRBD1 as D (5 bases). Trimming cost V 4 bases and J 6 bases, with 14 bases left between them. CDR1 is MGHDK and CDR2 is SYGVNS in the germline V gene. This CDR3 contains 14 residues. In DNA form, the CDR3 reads TGTGCCAGCAGTGCCAGGGTGAGGTCCGATACGCAGTATTTT. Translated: CASSARVRSDTQYF.

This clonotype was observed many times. The CDR3 DNA reads as TGTGCCAGCTCTGGACAGGCGGGAGAGCAGTACTTC. Translation gives CASSGQAGEQYF. V usage is TRBV6-6 and J usage is TRBJ2-7, with D perhaps TRBD1 (7 bases). Deletions cut 8 bases from V and 7 bases from J, with 15 bases between. Germline V CDR1 and CDR2: MNHNY, SVGAGI (reference sequence). This CDR3 contains 12 residues.

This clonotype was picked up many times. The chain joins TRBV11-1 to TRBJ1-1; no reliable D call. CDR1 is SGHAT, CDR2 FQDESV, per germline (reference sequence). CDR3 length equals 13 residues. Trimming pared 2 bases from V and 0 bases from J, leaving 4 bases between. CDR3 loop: CASSLFLNTEAFF. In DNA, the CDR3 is TGTGCCAGCAGCTTATTTTTGAACACTGAAGCTTTCTTT.

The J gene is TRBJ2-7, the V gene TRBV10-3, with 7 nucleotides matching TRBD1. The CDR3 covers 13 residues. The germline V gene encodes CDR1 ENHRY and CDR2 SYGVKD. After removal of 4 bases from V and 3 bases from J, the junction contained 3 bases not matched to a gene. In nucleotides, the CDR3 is TGTGCCATCAGTGTGGGACAGTTCTACGAGCAGTACTTC. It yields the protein CAISVGQFYEQYF.

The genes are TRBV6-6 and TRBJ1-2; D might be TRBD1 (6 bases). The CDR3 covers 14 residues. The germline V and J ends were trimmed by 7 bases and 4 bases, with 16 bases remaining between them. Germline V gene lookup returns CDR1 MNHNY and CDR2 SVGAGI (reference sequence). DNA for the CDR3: TGTGCCAGCACCCCAGGGGCCGGTCGCTATGGCTACACCTTC. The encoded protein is CASTPGAGRYGYTF.

CDR3 residues: CASSRDLNTEAFF. CDR3 coding DNA: TGTGCCAGCAGCCGGGATTTAAACACTGAAGCTTTCTTT. The chain uses TRBV12-3 or TRBV12-4 and TRBJ1-1; no clear D. The CDR3 totals 13 residues. Trimming removed 6 bases from V and 2 bases from J, with 10 bases in between.

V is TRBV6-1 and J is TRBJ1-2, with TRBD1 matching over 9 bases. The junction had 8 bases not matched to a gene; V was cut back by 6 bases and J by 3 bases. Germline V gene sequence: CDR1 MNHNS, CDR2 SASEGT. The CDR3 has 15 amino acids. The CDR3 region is CASSQGQGIYYGYTF. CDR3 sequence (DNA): TGTGCCAGCAGCCAAGGACAGGGGATTTACTATGGCTACACCTTC.

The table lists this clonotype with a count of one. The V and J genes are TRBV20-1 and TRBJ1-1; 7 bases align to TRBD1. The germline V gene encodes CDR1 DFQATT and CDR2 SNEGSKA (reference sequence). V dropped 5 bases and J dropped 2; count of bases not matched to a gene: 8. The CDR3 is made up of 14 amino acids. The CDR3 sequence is CSAARDSRNTEAFF. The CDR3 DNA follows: TGCAGTGCTGCCCGGGACAGTAGAAACACTGAAGCTTTCTTT.

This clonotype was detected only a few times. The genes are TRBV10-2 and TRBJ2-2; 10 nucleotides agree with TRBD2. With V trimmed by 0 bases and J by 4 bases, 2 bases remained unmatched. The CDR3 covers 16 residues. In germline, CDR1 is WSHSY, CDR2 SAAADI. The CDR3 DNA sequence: TGCGCCAGCAGTGAGTCGGCTAGCGGGGGCACCGGGGAGCTGTTTTTT. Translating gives CASSESASGGTGELFF.

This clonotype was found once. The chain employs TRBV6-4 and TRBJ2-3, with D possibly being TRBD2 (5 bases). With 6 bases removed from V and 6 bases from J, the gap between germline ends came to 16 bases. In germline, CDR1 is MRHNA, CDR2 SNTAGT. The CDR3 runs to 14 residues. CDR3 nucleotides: TGTGCCAGCAGCCTCGGGATCCTCGGGGATACGCAGTATTTT. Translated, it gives CASSLGILGDTQYF.

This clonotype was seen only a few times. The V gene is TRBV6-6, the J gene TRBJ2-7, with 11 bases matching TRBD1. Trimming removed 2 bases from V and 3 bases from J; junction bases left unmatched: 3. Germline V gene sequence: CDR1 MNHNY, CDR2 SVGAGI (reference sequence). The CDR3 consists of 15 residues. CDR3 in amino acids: CASSYEGTGGYEQYF. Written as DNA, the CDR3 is TGTGCCAGCAGTTACGAGGGGACAGGGGGCTACGAGCAGTACTTC.

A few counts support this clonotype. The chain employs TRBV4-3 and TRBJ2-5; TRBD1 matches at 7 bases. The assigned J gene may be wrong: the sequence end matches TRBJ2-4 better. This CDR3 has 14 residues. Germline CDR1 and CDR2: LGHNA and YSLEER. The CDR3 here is CASSPMTGSGIQYF. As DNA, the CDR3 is TGCGCCAGCAGCCCCATGACAGGGTCGGGCATTCAGTACTTC.

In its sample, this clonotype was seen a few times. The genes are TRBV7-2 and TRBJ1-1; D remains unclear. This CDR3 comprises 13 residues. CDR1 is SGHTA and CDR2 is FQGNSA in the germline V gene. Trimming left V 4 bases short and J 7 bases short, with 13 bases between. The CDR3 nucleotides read TGTGCCAGCAGCTCTATAAATGGCAATGAAGCTTTCTTT. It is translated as CASSSINGNEAFF.

The DNA for the CDR3 is TGCGCCAGCAGTCGGACAGGGGCGAACAATGAGCAGTTCTTC. This encodes CASSRTGANNEQFF. The rearrangement uses TRBV5-1 and TRBJ2-1, with TRBD1 matching over 9 bases. The V segment lost 5 bases and the J segment 5 bases; nucleotides outside the gene matches: 5. The CDR3 is 14 amino acids. Germline assignment: CDR1 SGHRS and CDR2 YFSETQ. The entire variable domain, with the rest obtained from reference TRBV5-1 and TRBJ2-1, is as follows: KAGVTQTPRYLIKTRGQQVTLSCSPISGHRSVSWYQQTPGQGLQFLFEYFSETQRNKGNFPGRFSGRQFSNSRSEMNVSTLELGDSALYLCASSRTGANNEQFFGPGTRLTVL.

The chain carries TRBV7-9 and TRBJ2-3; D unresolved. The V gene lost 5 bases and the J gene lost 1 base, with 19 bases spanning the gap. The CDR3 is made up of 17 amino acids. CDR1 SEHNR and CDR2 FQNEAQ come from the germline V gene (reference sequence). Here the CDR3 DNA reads TGTGCCAGCAGCCTAGGAATCGGAACCCTTGGCACAGATACGCAGTATTTT. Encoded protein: CASSLGIGTLGTDTQYF.

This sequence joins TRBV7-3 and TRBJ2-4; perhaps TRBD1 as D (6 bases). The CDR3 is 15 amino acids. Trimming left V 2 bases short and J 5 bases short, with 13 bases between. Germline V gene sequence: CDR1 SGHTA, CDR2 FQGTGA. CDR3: CASSLLGAIENIQYF. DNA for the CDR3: TGTGCCAGCAGCTTACTGGGGGCCATAGAAAACATTCAGTACTTC.

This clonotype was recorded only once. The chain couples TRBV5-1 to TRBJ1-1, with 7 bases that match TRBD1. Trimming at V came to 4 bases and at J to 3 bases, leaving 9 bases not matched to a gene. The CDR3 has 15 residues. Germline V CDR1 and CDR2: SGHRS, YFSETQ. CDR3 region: CASSLGQVGDTEAFF. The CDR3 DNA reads TGCGCCAGCAGCCTCGGACAGGTCGGGGACACTGAAGCTTTCTTT.

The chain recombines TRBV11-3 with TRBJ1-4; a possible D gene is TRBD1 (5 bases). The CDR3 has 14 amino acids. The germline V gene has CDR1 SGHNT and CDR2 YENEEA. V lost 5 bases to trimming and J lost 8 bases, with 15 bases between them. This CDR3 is CASSKGPGREKLFF. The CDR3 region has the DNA TGTGCCAGCAGCAAGGGGCCGGGTCGGGAAAAACTGTTTTTT.

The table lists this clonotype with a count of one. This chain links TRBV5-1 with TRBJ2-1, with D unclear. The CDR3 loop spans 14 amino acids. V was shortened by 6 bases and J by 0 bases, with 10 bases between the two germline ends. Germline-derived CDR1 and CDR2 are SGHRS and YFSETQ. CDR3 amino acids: CASKATSSYNEQFF. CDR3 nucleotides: TGCGCCAGCAAGGCTACCAGCTCCTACAATGAGCAGTTCTTC.

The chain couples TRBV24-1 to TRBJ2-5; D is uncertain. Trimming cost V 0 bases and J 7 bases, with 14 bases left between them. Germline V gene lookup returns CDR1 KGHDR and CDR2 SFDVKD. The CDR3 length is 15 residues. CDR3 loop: CATSDLHDESRTQYF. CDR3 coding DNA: TGTGCCACCAGTGATTTGCATGATGAGTCCCGGACCCAGTACTTC.